What follows describes a single T cell receptor beta chain. This entry comes from a study of blood T cell repertoires in COVID-19. V lost 6 bases, J lost 7 bases, and 2 bases stayed unmatched. This CDR3 has 12 amino acids. Germline lookup yields CDR1 KGHDR and CDR2 SFDVKD. Clones were sequenced by immunoSEQ multiplex PCR, and TCRdb holds only the in-frame ones, with some missing. This table has fewer than 75,000 clones, over 80% appearing once. This chain connects TRBV24-1 to TRBJ1-1, with 9 bases fitting TRBD1. The clonotype comes from a man aged 50 to 59 with active COVID-19. The sample consisted of peripheral blood. This chain's CDR3 is CATSKDRGEAFF. In DNA form, the CDR3 reads TGTGCCACCAGTAAGGACAGGGGTGAAGCTTTCTTT.